The T cell receptor beta chain described here comes from a study of low-dose radiotherapy and immunotherapy resistance in tumors. Background on the study: Every two weeks patients got nivolumab 240 mg flat dose, plus ipilimumab 1 mg/kg every six weeks, intravenously.

The sample holds many counts of this clonotype. Both TCRalpha and TCRbeta chains were reverse transcribed with V-gene-specific primers. Amplification of TCRs used a constant-region primer and V-primer adapter for roughly 20 PCR cycles. MiXCR, run by TCRdb on the reads, gives a single entry per CDR3 protein. The sample carries fewer than 90,000 distinct CDR3 sequences, about a third recorded once. This sample's time point: before trial treatment. As their treatment, donors received nivolumab, ipilimumab, aspirin, low-dose cyclophosphamide and low-dose radiotherapy. All eligible patients presented with advanced solid tumors that contained no tumor-infiltrating lymphocytes. Trimming took 1 base from V and 4 from J; bases not matched to a gene: 6. Looked up from germline, CDR1 is SGHDN and CDR2 is FVKESK. The CDR3 runs 15 residues.

This clonotype originated in a female donor with ovarian cancer. The material was PBMCs, obtained before treatment. The V gene is TRBV14, the J gene TRBJ2-7; 8 nucleotides agree with TRBD2. This CDR3 is CASSQVGSGAYEQYF. The CDR3 DNA reads TGTGCCAGCAGCCAAGTGGGTAGCGGGGCTTACGAGCAGTACTTC.